Presented here are 9 T cell receptor beta chains from one specimen sequenced in a study of CD8+ T cells in alopecia areata. Treatment noted: oral pan-JAK inhibitor, 5-10 mg twice daily. Following RNA extraction, reverse transcription yielded cDNA that acted as the sequencing template. Assay used: immunoSEQ multiplex PCR; TCRdb lists only in-frame clones, some missing. The sample comprises about 87,000 clones, just over 70% of which are singletons, and roughly a sixth rests with the top ten. The specimen was CD8+ T cells sorted from blood, collected between weeks 44 and 45, from a patient treated with tofacitinib. The receptors shown here come from a human donor with alopecia areata.

This chain links TRBV30 with TRBJ1-2; D remains unclear. Trimming shortened V by 3 bases and J by 3 bases, and 8 bases separated the two germline ends. The germline gives CDR1 GTSNPN, CDR2 SVGIG (reference sequence). CDR3 size: 12 residues. CDR3 sequence: CAWSGHDYGYTF. The CDR3 nucleotides are TGTGCCTGGAGCGGGCATGACTATGGCTACACCTTC.

The chain links TRBV10-1 to TRBJ1-1; D gene uncertain. Trimming removed 4 bases from V and 4 bases from J, with 10 bases in between. CDR3 length equals 13 residues. CDR1 WNHNN and CDR2 SYGVQD come from the germline V gene (reference sequence). The CDR3 is CASSGVRGTEAFF. DNA for the CDR3: TGCGCCAGCAGTGGGGTTCGGGGCACTGAAGCTTTCTTT.

This clone was recorded only once. The chain joins TRBV9 to TRBJ1-1; D is perhaps TRBD1 (5 bases). Trimming stripped 2 bases from V and 4 bases from J, with 12 bases between. The V gene's germline CDR1 is SGDLS and CDR2 YYNGEE. The CDR3 has 14 amino acids. The CDR3 sequence is CASSVHEGATEAFF. CDR3 coding DNA: TGTGCCAGCAGCGTCCACGAAGGGGCCACTGAAGCTTTCTTT.

This chain joins TRBV10-2 and TRBJ2-5; the D gene is possibly TRBD1 (5 bases). CDR3 length equals 15 residues. CDR1 WSHSY and CDR2 SAAADI come from the germline V gene. V was clipped by 4 bases and J by 5 bases, with 17 bases between them. CDR3 in DNA: TGCGCCAGCAGTGCGTCACTACGATCAGGGGAGACCCAGTACTTC. Its protein is CASSASLRSGETQYF.

V and J are TRBV7-6 and TRBJ1-5; 8 bases match TRBD1. CDR3 length equals 19 residues. Trimming took 4 bases from V and 4 from J; bases not matched to a gene: 18. Germline V gene sequence: CDR1 SGHVS, CDR2 FNYEAQ. The CDR3 region has the DNA TGTGCCAGCAGCTCCATTATTGGGGCAGGGGGCTGGCGGAATCAGCCCCAGCATTTT. It is translated as CASSSIIGAGGWRNQPQHF.

This clone was observed a few times. This chain links TRBV5-6 with TRBJ1-1; no firm D call. This CDR3 spans 16 amino acids. Trimming pared 1 base from V and 7 bases from J, leaving 20 bases between. Germline assignment: CDR1 SGHDT and CDR2 YYEEEE. As DNA, the CDR3 is TGTGCCAGCAGCTTGAGTTTTAGGTCGGCAGCCCATGAAGCTTTCTTT. Translating it yields CASSLSFRSAAHEAFF.

This chain links TRBV27 with TRBJ1-5; D is unclear. The CDR3 spans 13 residues. Germline assignment: CDR1 MNHEY and CDR2 SMNVEV (reference sequence). The ends were cut back, 3 bases at V and 4 bases at J, with 7 bases in the middle. The DNA for the CDR3 is TGTGCCAGCAGTTTTACAGATAATCAGCCCCAGCATTTT. Translated, it gives CASSFTDNQPQHF.

This clone has a handful of counts. The V call is TRBV7-9, the J call TRBJ1-2; no definite D call. The CDR3 sequence is 13 residues long. The V gene's germline CDR1 is SEHNR and CDR2 FQNEAQ (reference sequence). V was shortened by 3 bases and J by 2 bases, with 7 bases between the two germline ends. The CDR3 DNA follows: TGTGCCAGCAGCTTGGTGGGGAACTATGGCTACACCTTC. Translation gives CASSLVGNYGYTF. Drawing the rest from reference TRBV7-9 and TRBJ1-2, the complete variable domain is DTGVSQNPRHKITKRGQNVTFRCDPISEHNRLYWYRQTLGQGPEFLTYFQNEAQLEKSRLLSDRFSAERPKGSFSTLEIQRTEQGDSAMYLCASSLVGNYGYTFGSGTRLTVV.

This clone was counted between two and nine times. In DNA, the CDR3 is TGCAGCGTTGAGGAGGGGCTCTCCGAGCAGTACTTC. Translation gives CSVEEGLSEQYF. The genes are TRBV29-1 and TRBJ2-7; a possible D gene is TRBD2 (6 bases). Looked up from germline, CDR1 is SQVTM and CDR2 is ANQGSEA. This CDR3 contains 12 residues. V lost 3 bases and J 6 bases, leaving 12 bases between the germline ends.